The clone carrying this TCR beta chain has a count of ten or more. Its antigen is undetermined. This entry comes from a study of T cells after yellow fever vaccination. About the study: Preparing low-cell-number fractions relied on SMART-Seq v4 Ultra Low Input. Study-wide findings and caveats: The study re-detected most primary-vaccination clones after the booster (96% CD4, roughly 91% CD8). A weaker but faster secondary response was observed, peaking on day 5 versus 15.

TCRdb reprocessed the 5' RACE reads via MiXCR and lists one record per CDR3 protein. The sample lists hundreds of thousands of distinct CDR3 sequences, 6.2% occurring once. The germline V gene encodes CDR1 LGHDT and CDR2 YNNKEL (reference sequence). V lost 1 base, J lost 7 bases, and 11 bases lay in between. The CDR3 sequence is 13 residues long. The clonotype comes from a man aged 25-45 years who received the YFV17D yellow fever vaccine. This chain joins TRBV3-1 and TRBJ2-7, with D maybe TRBD2 (6 bases). This specimen consisted of PBMCs, obtained 5 days after the yellow fever booster vaccination. CDR3 nucleotide sequence: TGTGCCAGCAGCCAAGCGGGAGTAGGGGAGCAGTACTTC. This sequence encodes CASSQAGVGEQYF.